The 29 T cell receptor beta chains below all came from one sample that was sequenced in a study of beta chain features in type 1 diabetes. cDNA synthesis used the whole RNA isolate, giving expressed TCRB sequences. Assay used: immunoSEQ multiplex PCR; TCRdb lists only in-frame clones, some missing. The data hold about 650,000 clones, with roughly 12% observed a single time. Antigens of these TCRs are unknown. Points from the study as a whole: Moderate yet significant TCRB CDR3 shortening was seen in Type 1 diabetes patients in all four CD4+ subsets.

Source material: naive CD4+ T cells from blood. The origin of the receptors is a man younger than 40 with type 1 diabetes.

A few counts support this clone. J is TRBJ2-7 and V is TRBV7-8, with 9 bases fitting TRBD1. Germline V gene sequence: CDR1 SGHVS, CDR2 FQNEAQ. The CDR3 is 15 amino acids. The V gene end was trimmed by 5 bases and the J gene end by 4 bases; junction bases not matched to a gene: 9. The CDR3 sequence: CASSQGTGGLYEQYF. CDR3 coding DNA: TGTGCCAGCAGCCAAGGCACAGGGGGCTTATACGAGCAGTACTTC.

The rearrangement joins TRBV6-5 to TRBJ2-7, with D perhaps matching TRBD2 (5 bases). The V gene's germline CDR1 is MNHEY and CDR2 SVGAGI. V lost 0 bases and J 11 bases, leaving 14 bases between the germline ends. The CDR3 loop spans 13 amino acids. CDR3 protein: CASSYSPDMGEYF. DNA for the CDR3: TGTGCCAGCAGTTACTCGCCCGACATGGGAGAGTACTTC.

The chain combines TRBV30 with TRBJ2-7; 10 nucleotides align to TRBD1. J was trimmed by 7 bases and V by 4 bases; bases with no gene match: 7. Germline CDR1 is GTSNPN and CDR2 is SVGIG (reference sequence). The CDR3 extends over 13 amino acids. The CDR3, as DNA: TGTGCCTGGACACCGGGACAGGGGAGAGAGCAGTACTTC. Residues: CAWTPGQGREQYF. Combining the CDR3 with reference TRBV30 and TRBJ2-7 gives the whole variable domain SQTIHQWPATLVQPVGSPLSLECTVEGTSNPNLYWYRQAAGRGLQLLFYSVGIGQISSEVPQNLSASRPQDRQFILSSKKLLLSDSGFYLCAWTPGQGREQYFGPGTRLTVT.

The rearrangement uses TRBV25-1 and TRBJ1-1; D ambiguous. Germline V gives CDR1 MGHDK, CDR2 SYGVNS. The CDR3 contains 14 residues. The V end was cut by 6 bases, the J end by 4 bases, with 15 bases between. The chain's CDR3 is CASSLLSRGTEAFF. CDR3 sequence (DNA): TGTGCCAGCAGCCTCCTTAGTCGGGGCACTGAAGCTTTCTTT.

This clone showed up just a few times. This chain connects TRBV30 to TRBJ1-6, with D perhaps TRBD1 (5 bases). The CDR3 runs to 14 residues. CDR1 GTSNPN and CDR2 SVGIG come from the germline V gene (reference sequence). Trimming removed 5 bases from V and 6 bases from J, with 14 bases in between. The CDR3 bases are TGTGCCTGGGTGACGGGACCGAGTAATTCACCCCTCCACTTT. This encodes CAWVTGPSNSPLHF. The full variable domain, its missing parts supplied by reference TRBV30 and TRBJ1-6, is SQTIHQWPATLVQPVGSPLSLECTVEGTSNPNLYWYRQAAGRGLQLLFYSVGIGQISSEVPQNLSASRPQDRQFILSSKKLLLSDSGFYLCAWVTGPSNSPLHFGNGTRLTVT.

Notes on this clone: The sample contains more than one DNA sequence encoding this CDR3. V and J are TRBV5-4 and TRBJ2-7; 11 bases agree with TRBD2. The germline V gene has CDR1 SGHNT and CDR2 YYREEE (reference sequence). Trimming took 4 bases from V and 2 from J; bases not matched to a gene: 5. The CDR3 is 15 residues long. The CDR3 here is CASSPGTSGTYEQYF. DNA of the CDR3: TGTGCCAGCAGCCCCGGGACTAGCGGCACCTACGAGCAGTACTTC. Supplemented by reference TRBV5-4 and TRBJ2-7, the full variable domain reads ETGVTQSPTHLIKTRGQQVTLRCSSQSGHNTVSWYQQALGQGPQFIFQYYREEENGRGNFPPRFSGLQFPNYSSELNVNALELDDSALYLCASSPGTSGTYEQYFGPGTRLTVT.

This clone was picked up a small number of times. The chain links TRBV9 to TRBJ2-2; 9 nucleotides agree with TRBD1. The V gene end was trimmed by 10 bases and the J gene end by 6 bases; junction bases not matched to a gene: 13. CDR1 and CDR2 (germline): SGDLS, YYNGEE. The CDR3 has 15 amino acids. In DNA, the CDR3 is TGTGCCGGGTCACAGGGGGCTGAAGGTGCCGGGGAGCTGTTTTTT. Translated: CAGSQGAEGAGELFF.

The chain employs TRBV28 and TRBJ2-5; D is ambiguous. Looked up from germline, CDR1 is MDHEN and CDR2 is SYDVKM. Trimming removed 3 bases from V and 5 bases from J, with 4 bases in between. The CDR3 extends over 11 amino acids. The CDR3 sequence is CASSFRETQYF. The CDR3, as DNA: TGTGCCAGCAGTTTTCGGGAGACCCAGTACTTC.

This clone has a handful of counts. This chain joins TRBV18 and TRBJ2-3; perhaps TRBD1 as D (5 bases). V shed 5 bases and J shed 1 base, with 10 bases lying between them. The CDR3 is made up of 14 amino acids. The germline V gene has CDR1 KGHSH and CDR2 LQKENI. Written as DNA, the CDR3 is TGTGCCAGCTCATCGACGACAGGCACAGATACGCAGTATTTT. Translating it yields CASSSTTGTDTQYF.

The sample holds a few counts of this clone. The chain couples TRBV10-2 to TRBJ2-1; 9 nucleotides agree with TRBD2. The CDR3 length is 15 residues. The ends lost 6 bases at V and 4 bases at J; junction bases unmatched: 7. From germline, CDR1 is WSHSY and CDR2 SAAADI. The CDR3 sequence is CASRGSGGPYNEQFF. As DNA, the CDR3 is TGCGCCAGCAGGGGTAGCGGGGGACCTTACAATGAGCAGTTCTTC.

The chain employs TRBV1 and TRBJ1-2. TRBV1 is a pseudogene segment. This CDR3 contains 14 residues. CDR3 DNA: TGCACCAGCAGCCGTCGGAAAGGGGACCATGGCTACACCTTC. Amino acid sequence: CTSSRRKGDHGYTF.

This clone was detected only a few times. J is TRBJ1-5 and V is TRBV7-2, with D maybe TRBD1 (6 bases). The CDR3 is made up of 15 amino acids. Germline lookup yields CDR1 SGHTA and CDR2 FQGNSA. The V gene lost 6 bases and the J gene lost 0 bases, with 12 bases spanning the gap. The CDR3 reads CASRTDRYSNQPQHF. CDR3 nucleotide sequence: TGTGCCAGCAGGACGGACAGATATAGCAATCAGCCCCAGCATTTT.

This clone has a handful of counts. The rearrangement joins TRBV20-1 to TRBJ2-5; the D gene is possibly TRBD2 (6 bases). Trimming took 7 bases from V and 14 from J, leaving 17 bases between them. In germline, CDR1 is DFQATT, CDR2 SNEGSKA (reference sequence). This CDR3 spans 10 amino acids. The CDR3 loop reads CSVFPGEGYF. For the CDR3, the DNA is TGCAGTGTTTTCCCGGGGGAAGGTTACTTC.

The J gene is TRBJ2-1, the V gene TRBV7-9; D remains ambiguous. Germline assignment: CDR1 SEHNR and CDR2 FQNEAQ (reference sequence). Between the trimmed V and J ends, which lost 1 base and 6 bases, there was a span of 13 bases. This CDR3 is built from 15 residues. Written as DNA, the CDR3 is TGTGCCAGCAGCTTAGGTCCCGCAGATAGCAATGAGCAGTTCTTC. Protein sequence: CASSLGPADSNEQFF.

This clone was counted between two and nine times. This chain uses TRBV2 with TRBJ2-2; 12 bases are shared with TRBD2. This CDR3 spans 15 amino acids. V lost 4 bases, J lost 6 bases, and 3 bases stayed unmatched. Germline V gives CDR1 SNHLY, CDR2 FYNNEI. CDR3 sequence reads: CASSAGLAGSGELFF. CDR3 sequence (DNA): TGTGCCAGCAGTGCCGGACTAGCGGGGTCCGGGGAGCTGTTTTTT.

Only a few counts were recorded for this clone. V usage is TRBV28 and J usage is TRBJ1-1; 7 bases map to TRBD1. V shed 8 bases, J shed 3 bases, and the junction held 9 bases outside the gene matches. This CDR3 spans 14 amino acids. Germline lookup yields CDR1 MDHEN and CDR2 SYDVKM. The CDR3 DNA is TGTGCCAGCTGGTTACAGGGGTCGCACACTGAAGCTTTCTTT. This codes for CASWLQGSHTEAFF.

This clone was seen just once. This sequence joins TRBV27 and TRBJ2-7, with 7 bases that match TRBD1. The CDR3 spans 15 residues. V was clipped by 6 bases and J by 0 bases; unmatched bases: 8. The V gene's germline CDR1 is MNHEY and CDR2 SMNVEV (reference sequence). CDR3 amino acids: CASRSSWDSSYEQYF. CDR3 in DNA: TGTGCCAGCAGAAGTTCTTGGGACAGCTCCTACGAGCAGTACTTC.

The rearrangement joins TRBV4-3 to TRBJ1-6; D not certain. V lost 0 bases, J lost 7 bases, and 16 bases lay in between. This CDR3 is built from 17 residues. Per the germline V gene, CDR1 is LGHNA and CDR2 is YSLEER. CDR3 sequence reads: CASSQEISGVGNSPLHF. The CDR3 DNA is TGCGCCAGCAGCCAAGAGATATCCGGGGTAGGCAATTCACCCCTCCACTTT.

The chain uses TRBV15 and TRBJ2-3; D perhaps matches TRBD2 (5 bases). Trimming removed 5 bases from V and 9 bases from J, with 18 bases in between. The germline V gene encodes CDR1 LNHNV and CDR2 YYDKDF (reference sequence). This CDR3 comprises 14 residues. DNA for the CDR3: TGTGCCACCAGCTTCCTTCGGAGCGGAAGAACGCAGTATTTT. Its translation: CATSFLRSGRTQYF.

CDR3 bases: TGTGCCAGCTCACCCAGGACAGCGAAAGAGACCCAGTACTTC. This encodes CASSPRTAKETQYF. This sequence joins TRBV18 and TRBJ2-5; tentatively, D is TRBD1 (6 bases). Germline assignment: CDR1 KGHSH and CDR2 LQKENI. Trimming shortened V by 3 bases and J by 3 bases, and 11 bases separated the two germline ends. The CDR3 is 14 amino acids. Using reference TRBV18 and TRBJ2-5 for the parts outside the CDR3, the full variable domain is NAGVMQNPRHLVRRRGQEARLRCSPMKGHSHVYWYRQLPEEGLKFMVYLQKENIIDESGMPKERFSAEFPKEGPSILRIQQVVRGDSAAYFCASSPRTAKETQYFGPGTRLLVL.

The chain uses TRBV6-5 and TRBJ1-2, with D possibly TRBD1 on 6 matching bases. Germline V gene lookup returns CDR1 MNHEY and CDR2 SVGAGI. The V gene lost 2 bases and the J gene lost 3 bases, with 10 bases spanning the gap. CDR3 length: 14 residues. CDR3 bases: TGTGCCAGCAGTTACCAGGGGTTAGACTATGGCTACACCTTC. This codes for CASSYQGLDYGYTF.

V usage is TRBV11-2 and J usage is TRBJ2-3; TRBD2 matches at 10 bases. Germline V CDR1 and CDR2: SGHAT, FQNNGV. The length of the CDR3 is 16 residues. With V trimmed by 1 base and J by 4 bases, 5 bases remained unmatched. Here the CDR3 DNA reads TGTGCCAGCAGCTTAGCGGCTAGCGGGGGTGCAGATACGCAGTATTTT. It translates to CASSLAASGGADTQYF. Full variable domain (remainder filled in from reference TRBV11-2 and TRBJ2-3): EAGVAQSPRYKIIEKRQSVAFWCNPISGHATLYWYQQILGQGPKLLIQFQNNGVVDDSQLPKDRFSAERLKGVDSTLKIQPAKLEDSAVYLCASSLAASGGADTQYFGPGTRLTVL.

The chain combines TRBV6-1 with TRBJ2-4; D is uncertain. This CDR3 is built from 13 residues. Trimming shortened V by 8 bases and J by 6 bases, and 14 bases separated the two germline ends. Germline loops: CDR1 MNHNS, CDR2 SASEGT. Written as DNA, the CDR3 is TGTGCCAGCCAAGAGGCGGACGGAAACATTCAGTACTTC. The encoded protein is CASQEADGNIQYF.

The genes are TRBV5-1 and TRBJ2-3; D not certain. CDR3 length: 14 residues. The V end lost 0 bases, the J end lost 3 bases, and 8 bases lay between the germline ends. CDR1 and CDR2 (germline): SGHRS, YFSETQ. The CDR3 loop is CASSLAVETDTQYF. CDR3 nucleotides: TGCGCCAGCAGCTTGGCTGTAGAGACAGATACGCAGTATTTT.

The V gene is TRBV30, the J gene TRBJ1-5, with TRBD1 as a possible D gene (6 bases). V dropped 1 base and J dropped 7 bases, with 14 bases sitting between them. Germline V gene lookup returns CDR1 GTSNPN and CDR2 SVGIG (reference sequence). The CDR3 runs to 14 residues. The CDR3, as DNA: TGTGCCTGGAGTGGCGACAGGTTTAGGCAGCCCCAGCATTTT. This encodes CAWSGDRFRQPQHF.

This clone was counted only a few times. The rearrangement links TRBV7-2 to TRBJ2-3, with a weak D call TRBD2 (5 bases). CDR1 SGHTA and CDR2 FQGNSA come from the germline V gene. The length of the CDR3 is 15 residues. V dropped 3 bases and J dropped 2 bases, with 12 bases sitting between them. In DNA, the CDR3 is TGTGCCAGCAGCTTCTCTAGCCATCACACAGATACGCAGTATTTT. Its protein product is CASSFSSHHTDTQYF. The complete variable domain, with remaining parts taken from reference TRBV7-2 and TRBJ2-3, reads GAGVSQSPSNKVTEKGKDVELRCDPISGHTALYWYRQSLGQGLEFLIYFQGNSAPDKSGLPSDRFSAERTGGSVSTLTIQRTQQEDSAVYLCASSFSSHHTDTQYFGPGTRLTVL.

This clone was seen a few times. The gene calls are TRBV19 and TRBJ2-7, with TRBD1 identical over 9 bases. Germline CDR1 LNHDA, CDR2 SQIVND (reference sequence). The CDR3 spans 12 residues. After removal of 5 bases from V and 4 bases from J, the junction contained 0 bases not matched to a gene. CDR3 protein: CASSGTGYEQYF. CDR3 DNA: TGTGCCAGTAGTGGGACAGGGTACGAGCAGTACTTC. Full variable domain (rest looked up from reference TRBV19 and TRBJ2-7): DGGITQSPKYLFRKEGQNVTLSCEQNLNHDAMYWYRQDPGQGLRLIYYSQIVNDFQKGDIAEGYSVSREKKESFPLTVTSAQKNPTAFYLCASSGTGYEQYFGPGTRLTVT.

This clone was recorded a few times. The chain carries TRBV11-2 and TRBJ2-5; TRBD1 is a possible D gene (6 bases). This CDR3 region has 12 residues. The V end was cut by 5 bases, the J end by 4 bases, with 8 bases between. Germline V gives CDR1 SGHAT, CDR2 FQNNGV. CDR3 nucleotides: TGTGCCAGCAGCACAGGGATAGAGACCCAGTACTTC. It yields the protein CASSTGIETQYF.

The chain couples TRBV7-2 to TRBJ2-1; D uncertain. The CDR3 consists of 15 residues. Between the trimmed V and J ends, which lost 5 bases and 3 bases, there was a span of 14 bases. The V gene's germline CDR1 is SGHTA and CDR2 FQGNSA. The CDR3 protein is CASSGRTPNYNEQFF. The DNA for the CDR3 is TGTGCCAGCAGCGGTCGGACCCCTAACTACAATGAGCAGTTCTTC.